These 21 T cell receptor beta chains originate from one sample sequenced in a study of blood T cell repertoires in COVID-19. The data were produced by immunoSEQ multiplex PCR, yet TCRdb's version contains in-frame clones alone and is incomplete. The sample comprises around 210,000 clones, roughly nine tenths of which are singletons, and approximately 0.75% rests with the top ten. Sequencing was performed on peripheral blood. These receptors all come from a woman in her 70s with acute or convalescent COVID-19.

This clone was seen a handful of times. CDR3 nucleotides: TGTGCCAGCAGCGGACTAGCGGGGGCCTCTGAGCAGTTCTTC. Residues: CASSGLAGASEQFF. The chain uses TRBV3-1 (or the pseudogene TRBV3-2) and TRBJ2-1; 13 bases are a match to TRBD2. CDR1 is LGHDT, CDR2 YNNKEL, per germline (reference sequence). J was trimmed by 9 bases and V by 5 bases; bases with no gene match: 4. This CDR3 has 14 residues.

The chain joins TRBV28 to TRBJ2-7, with 7 nucleotides matching TRBD1. Germline CDR1 is MDHEN and CDR2 is SYDVKM. The CDR3 runs to 15 residues. Trimming removed 0 bases from V and 3 bases from J; junction bases left unmatched: 5. The DNA for the CDR3 is TGTGCCAGCAGTTTATGGAAGGGACAGTACTACGAGCAGTACTTC. It encodes CASSLWKGQYYEQYF.

This clone was seen more than once but under ten times. The gene calls are TRBV2 and TRBJ2-7, with TRBD1 matching over 7 bases. CDR3 length: 16 residues. Germline-derived CDR1 and CDR2 are SNHLY and FYNNEI. V was clipped by 5 bases and J by 2 bases; unmatched bases: 12. The CDR3 sequence: CASSSSRDRVTYEQYF. The CDR3 region has the DNA TGTGCCAGCAGTTCTAGCCGGGACAGAGTAACCTACGAGCAGTACTTC.

This chain joins TRBV7-2 and TRBJ1-2, with 10 bases that match TRBD1. The J segment lost 0 bases and the V segment lost 3 bases, leaving 1 base of the junction unmatched. CDR1 is SGHTA and CDR2 is FQGNSA in the germline V gene. CDR3 size: 15 residues. CDR3 DNA: TGTGCCAGCAGCTTCGGGACAGGGGCTAACTATGGCTACACCTTC. Protein product: CASSFGTGANYGYTF.

This chain connects TRBV7-2 to TRBJ1-5, with D hard to call. Trimming removed 0 bases from V and 0 bases from J, with 9 bases in between. The CDR3 length is 16 residues. Germline V lookup: CDR1 SGHTA, CDR2 FQGNSA. Here the CDR3 DNA reads TGTGCCAGCAGCTTAGCTGAGTACTATAGCAATCAGCCCCAGCATTTT. Translated, it gives CASSLAEYYSNQPQHF.

V is TRBV13 and J is TRBJ1-1; D is possibly TRBD1 (6 bases). From germline, CDR1 is PRHDT and CDR2 FYEKMQ (reference sequence). The CDR3 consists of 15 residues. Between the trimmed V and J ends, which lost 3 bases and 3 bases, there was a span of 14 bases. The CDR3, as DNA: TGTGCCAGCAGCTTGCGGGGGGCTGGGGACACTGAAGCTTTCTTT. This gives the protein CASSLRGAGDTEAFF.

This chain joins TRBV11-2 and TRBJ2-5, with D unclear. The CDR3 is 11 amino acids. The V end lost 4 bases, the J end lost 7 bases, and 7 bases lay between the germline ends. The germline V gene encodes CDR1 SGHAT and CDR2 FQNNGV. CDR3: CASSSSGTQYF. CDR3 bases: TGTGCCAGCAGCTCGTCGGGGACCCAGTACTTC.

The rearrangement uses TRBV5-6 and TRBJ1-2; TRBD1 might be the D (5 bases). The germline V gene has CDR1 SGHDT and CDR2 YYEEEE. The germline V and J ends were trimmed by 0 bases and 4 bases, with 13 bases remaining between them. The length of the CDR3 is 15 residues. CDR3 nucleotide sequence: TGTGCCAGCAGCTTGGGGGCGGGGCGCCCCTATGGCTACACCTTC. Its translation is CASSLGAGRPYGYTF.

The chain joins TRBV18 to TRBJ1-2; D gene uncertain. This CDR3 is built from 14 residues. V lost 4 bases, J lost 3 bases, and 12 bases lay in between. The V gene's germline CDR1 is KGHSH and CDR2 LQKENI. This chain's CDR3 is CASSREYGDYGYTF. The DNA of the CDR3 is TGTGCCAGCTCACGAGAGTACGGTGACTATGGCTACACCTTC.

The CDR3 DNA is TGTGCCAGCGGAGCCCGGGACACCTATGGCTACACCTTC. Protein product: CASGARDTYGYTF. This sequence joins TRBV6-5 and TRBJ1-2, with D perhaps TRBD1 (6 bases). Germline V lookup: CDR1 MNHEY, CDR2 SVGAGI. The CDR3 runs 13 residues. V lost 8 bases and J lost 4, with 14 bases in between.

The chain combines TRBV5-1 with TRBJ2-7, with 7 bases aligning to TRBD2. Trimming removed 5 bases from V and 2 bases from J; junction bases left unmatched: 7. CDR1 and CDR2 from the germline V gene are SGHRS and YFSETQ. The CDR3 has 14 amino acids. CDR3 in amino acids: CASRLGGTPYEQYF. The CDR3 bases are TGCGCCAGCAGGCTGGGGGGGACCCCCTACGAGCAGTACTTC. Full variable domain (rest looked up from reference TRBV5-1 and TRBJ2-7): KAGVTQTPRYLIKTRGQQVTLSCSPISGHRSVSWYQQTPGQGLQFLFEYFSETQRNKGNFPGRFSGRQFSNSRSEMNVSTLELGDSALYLCASRLGGTPYEQYFGPGTRLTVT.

For the CDR3, the DNA is TGTGCCAGCAGACCCCTACGTGGACAGGGCTACAATGAGCAGTTCTTC. Translating gives CASRPLRGQGYNEQFF. The chain is built from TRBV28 and TRBJ2-1, with 8 bases that match TRBD1. Germline values: CDR1 MDHEN, CDR2 SYDVKM. V shed 6 bases and J 3 bases; nucleotides not matched to a gene: 10. There are 16 residues in the CDR3.

The genes are TRBV7-9 and TRBJ2-1, with 7 bases fitting TRBD1. The CDR3 is 15 amino acids. Looked up from germline, CDR1 is SEHNR and CDR2 is FQNEAQ (reference sequence). J gave up 5 bases and V 4 bases, and 8 bases lay outside the gene matches. CDR3 protein: CASSSPGRGNNEQFF. CDR3 nucleotide sequence: TGTGCCAGCAGCTCCCCGGGCAGGGGGAACAATGAGCAGTTCTTC.

The chain combines TRBV6-5 with TRBJ2-4; a possible D gene is TRBD2 (5 bases). The CDR3 runs to 15 residues. The germline V gene encodes CDR1 MNHEY and CDR2 SVGAGI. V gave up 6 bases and J gave up 3 bases, with 15 bases separating them. Written as DNA, the CDR3 is TGTGCCAGCAGGCCGAAAGTGGCGGGCAAAAACATTCAGTACTTC. Its translation: CASRPKVAGKNIQYF.

This sequence joins TRBV5-1 and TRBJ2-7, with D hard to call. Germline V lookup: CDR1 SGHRS, CDR2 YFSETQ. V was trimmed by 2 bases and J by 3 bases, leaving 15 bases between them. CDR3 length equals 15 residues. CDR3 in DNA: TGCGCCAGCAGCTTTAGTAGTCGTCCTGGCTACGAGCAGTACTTC. Encoded protein: CASSFSSRPGYEQYF.

The rearrangement joins TRBV12-3 or TRBV12-4 to TRBJ2-2; D gene unclear. Trimming cost V 5 bases and J 5 bases, with 9 bases left between them. This CDR3 contains 13 residues. CDR3: CASSPIETGELFF. CDR3 sequence (DNA): TGTGCCAGCAGTCCCATTGAGACCGGGGAGCTGTTTTTT.

This chain joins TRBV28 and TRBJ1-1, with 9 bases fitting TRBD1. The trim removed 5 bases at V and 7 bases at J, leaving 2 bases unmatched. The germline gives CDR1 MDHEN, CDR2 SYDVKM. This CDR3 has 12 amino acids. The CDR3 loop is CASSRQGGEAFF. The CDR3 DNA reads as TGTGCCAGCAGTCGACAGGGGGGTGAAGCTTTCTTT.

This chain links TRBV5-1 with TRBJ2-3, with D unclear. V was pared by 4 bases and J by 6 bases, with 9 bases between. CDR3 size: 12 residues. Germline-derived CDR1 and CDR2 are SGHRS and YFSETQ. CDR3 residues: CASSPQIDTQYF. CDR3 in DNA: TGCGCCAGCAGCCCTCAGATCGATACGCAGTATTTT.

The rearrangement uses TRBV7-8 and TRBJ2-5; D might be TRBD2 (6 bases). The germline V and J ends were trimmed by 6 bases and 1 base, with 18 bases remaining between them. The V gene's germline CDR1 is SGHVS and CDR2 FQNEAQ. The CDR3 has 16 amino acids. The CDR3 nucleotides are TGTGCCAGCAGACTAGGAGAGGGTAGCGGCCAAGAGACCCAGTACTTC. Translation: CASRLGEGSGQETQYF.

The V gene is TRBV5-1, the J gene TRBJ1-6; TRBD1 matches at 10 bases. CDR1 is SGHRS, CDR2 YFSETQ, per germline. This CDR3 comprises 16 residues. Unmatched junction bases numbered 1, after V lost 2 bases and J lost 2 bases. The CDR3 loop is CASSFGTGAYNSPLHF. The CDR3 nucleotides read TGCGCCAGCAGCTTCGGGACAGGGGCCTATAATTCACCCCTCCACTTT.

In DNA, the CDR3 is TGCGCCAGCAGCTTGGAACGGGGGTCTCCCTATGGCTACACCTTC. Protein product: CASSLERGSPYGYTF. The chain recombines TRBV5-1 with TRBJ1-2, with a possible D match to TRBD1 (5 bases). Trimming took off 0 bases at V and 4 bases at J, with 13 bases between the two ends. This CDR3 comprises 15 residues. Germline CDR1 reads SGHRS; CDR2 reads YFSETQ. Using reference TRBV5-1 and TRBJ1-2 for the parts outside the CDR3, the full variable domain is KAGVTQTPRYLIKTRGQQVTLSCSPISGHRSVSWYQQTPGQGLQFLFEYFSETQRNKGNFPGRFSGRQFSNSRSEMNVSTLELGDSALYLCASSLERGSPYGYTFGSGTRLTVV.